The 21 T cell receptor beta chains in this list originate from one sample, sequenced in a study of T cells in tumors after PD-1 blockade. Using immunoSEQ multiplex PCR, the repertoire was profiled, and TCRdb retains in-frame clones only, with some absent. The sample includes approximately 34,000 clones, roughly two thirds of them seen just once. The input for sequencing was PBMCs, taken after anti-PD-1 treatment. The receptor source for this set is a human donor with basal cell carcinoma.

This clone showed up just a few times. This chain uses TRBV7-3 with TRBJ2-1, with unresolved D. This CDR3 is built from 15 residues. Trimming stripped 0 bases from V and 0 bases from J, with 6 bases between. The germline V gene has CDR1 SGHTA and CDR2 FQGTGA. The DNA for the CDR3 is TGTGCCAGCAGCTTAACTCCCGGCTCCTACAATGAGCAGTTCTTC. Translation: CASSLTPGSYNEQFF.

The rearrangement uses TRBV5-8 and TRBJ2-7; 7 bases are shared with TRBD1. Germline CDR1 reads SGHTS; CDR2 reads YDEGEE. The CDR3 runs to 14 residues. The V and J ends lost 3 bases and 0 bases, in that order; junction bases with no gene match: 3. As DNA, the CDR3 is TGTGCCAGCAGCTCTGGACAGGTCTCCTACGAGCAGTACTTC. This codes for CASSSGQVSYEQYF.

This clone was detected only a few times. The rearrangement joins TRBV19 to TRBJ2-2; perhaps TRBD1 as D (5 bases). The CDR3 spans 14 residues. Germline CDR1 LNHDA, CDR2 SQIVND (reference sequence). Between the trimmed V and J ends, which lost 10 bases and 4 bases, there was a span of 16 bases. For the CDR3, the DNA is TGTGCCACCGACCCTAGAAGGGGCACCGGGGAGCTGTTTTTT. This gives the protein CATDPRRGTGELFF.

V usage is TRBV28 and J usage is TRBJ1-5; no reliable D call. The V and J ends lost 8 bases and 0 bases respectively, with 5 bases between them. CDR1 and CDR2 (germline): MDHEN, SYDVKM. This CDR3 spans 12 amino acids. CDR3 sequence: CASESSNQPQHF. For the CDR3, the DNA is TGTGCCAGCGAAAGTAGCAATCAGCCCCAGCATTTT.

The sample holds a few counts of this clone. CDR3 nucleotides: TGTGCCAGCAGCTTAGAGGCCCGGGAGACCCAGTACTTC. It encodes CASSLEARETQYF. This chain links TRBV7-2 with TRBJ2-5; D is uncertain. The CDR3 covers 13 residues. V was trimmed by 1 base and J by 5 bases, leaving 8 bases between them. The germline gives CDR1 SGHTA, CDR2 FQGNSA.

The chain uses TRBV9 and TRBJ1-2, with 7 bases aligning to TRBD1. CDR1 is SGDLS, CDR2 YYNGEE, per germline. The CDR3 totals 16 residues. J lost 2 bases, V lost 3 bases, and 10 bases had no gene match. CDR3 sequence: CASSDKGAGHNYGYTF. CDR3 DNA: TGTGCCAGCAGCGACAAGGGGGCAGGGCACAACTATGGCTACACCTTC.

The V gene is TRBV9, the J gene TRBJ2-1; 15 nucleotides agree with TRBD2. The CDR3 spans 17 residues. Germline V lookup: CDR1 SGDLS, CDR2 YYNGEE. Trimming removed 4 bases from V and 9 bases from J; junction bases left unmatched: 11. The CDR3 DNA sequence: TGTGCCAGCAGCATAATTGGACTAGCGGGAGGGCCAGGTGAGCAGTTCTTC. It translates to CASSIIGLAGGPGEQFF.

J is TRBJ1-2 and V is TRBV5-1, with no clear D. Germline loops: CDR1 SGHRS, CDR2 YFSETQ. V was clipped by 3 bases and J by 2 bases, with 11 bases between them. The length of the CDR3 is 14 residues. CDR3 sequence: CASSSTDENYGYTF. The CDR3 coding sequence is TGCGCCAGCAGCTCCACGGACGAGAACTATGGCTACACCTTC.

The rearrangement uses TRBV11-3 and TRBJ2-3, with D maybe TRBD2 (5 bases). V lost 0 bases and J lost 6, with 19 bases in between. Germline V CDR1 and CDR2: SGHNT, YENEEA. The CDR3 has 17 residues. This chain's CDR3 is CASSLESGGPTPDTQYF. The DNA for the CDR3 is TGTGCCAGCAGCTTAGAGTCTGGCGGGCCGACCCCCGATACGCAGTATTTT.

The V call is TRBV3-1 (or the pseudogene TRBV3-2), the J call TRBJ2-3; D is possibly TRBD2 (5 bases). This CDR3 is 15 amino acids long. From germline, CDR1 is LGHDT and CDR2 YNNKEL (reference sequence). V was cut by 4 bases and J by 8 bases, with 19 bases left in between. CDR3 coding DNA: TGTGCCAGCAGCCCCTCCCGGCGGGTCATCCGTACGCAGTATTTT. Translating it yields CASSPSRRVIRTQYF.

The gene calls are TRBV6-2 or TRBV6-3 and TRBJ2-7; TRBD2 matches at 7 bases. CDR3 length: 14 residues. CDR1 is MNHEY, CDR2 SVGEGT, per germline. The J segment lost 3 bases and the V segment lost 2 bases, leaving 4 bases of the junction unmatched. CDR3 region: CASSYALAVYEQYF. The DNA for the CDR3 is TGTGCCAGCAGTTACGCCCTAGCGGTCTACGAGCAGTACTTC.

The rearrangement links TRBV4-3 to TRBJ1-1; 8 bases are a match to TRBD1. This CDR3 region has 14 residues. The germline CDR1 and CDR2 sequences are LGHNA and YSLEER. After removal of 4 bases from V and 6 bases from J, the junction contained 7 bases not matched to a gene. CDR3 amino acids: CASSPRGQVAEAFF. Written as DNA, the CDR3 is TGCGCCAGCAGCCCAAGGGGACAGGTCGCTGAAGCTTTCTTT.

This chain uses TRBV7-2 with TRBJ1-2; 9 positions agree with TRBD1. J gave up 4 bases and V 1 base, and 7 bases lay outside the gene matches. The CDR3 covers 16 residues. Germline V gene sequence: CDR1 SGHTA, CDR2 FQGNSA. The CDR3 here is CASSLGGTGQGYGYTF. The CDR3 nucleotides read TGTGCCAGCAGCTTAGGAGGTACGGGACAGGGCTATGGCTACACCTTC.

The rearrangement links TRBV5-1 to TRBJ1-2, with D unclear. This CDR3 has 12 amino acids. The ends were cut back, 0 bases at V and 8 bases at J, with 8 bases in the middle. The germline V gene encodes CDR1 SGHRS and CDR2 YFSETQ. CDR3: CASSLEAVGYTF. The CDR3 region has the DNA TGCGCCAGCAGCTTGGAGGCAGTCGGCTACACCTTC.

The gene calls are TRBV19 and TRBJ2-7, with TRBD2 matching 12 bases. CDR1 and CDR2 from the germline V gene are LNHDA and SQIVND (reference sequence). Unmatched junction bases numbered 5, after V lost 3 bases and J lost 5 bases. The CDR3 is 15 amino acids. DNA for the CDR3: TGTGCCAGTAGTATTACTAGCGGGAGGAGGGACGAGCAGTACTTC. Translation: CASSITSGRRDEQYF.

The rearrangement joins TRBV19 to TRBJ2-2; D not resolved. The CDR3 is 14 residues long. Germline-derived CDR1 and CDR2 are LNHDA and SQIVND (reference sequence). Trimming removed 2 bases from V and 2 bases from J, with 6 bases in between. CDR3 in amino acids: CASSITDNTGELFF. CDR3 nucleotide sequence: TGTGCCAGTAGTATAACGGATAACACCGGGGAGCTGTTTTTT.

The V call is TRBV11-1, the J call TRBJ2-1, with TRBD2 as a possible D gene (5 bases). The germline V gene encodes CDR1 SGHAT and CDR2 FQDESV (reference sequence). The CDR3 is made up of 13 amino acids. V was clipped by 5 bases and J by 7 bases, with 12 bases between them. The DNA for the CDR3 is TGTGCCAGCAGCCCCCATCCGGGAAATGAGCAGTTCTTC. Translation: CASSPHPGNEQFF. The whole variable domain, filled in from reference TRBV11-1 and TRBJ2-1, reads EAEVAQSPRYKITEKSQAVAFWCDPISGHATLYWYRQILGQGPELLVQFQDESVVDDSQLPKDRFSAERLKGVDSTLKIQPAELGDSAMYLCASSPHPGNEQFFGPGTRLTVL.

The chain joins TRBV7-8 to TRBJ2-5; the D gene is possibly TRBD1 (6 bases). V lost 0 bases, J lost 2 bases, and 7 bases lay in between. This CDR3 is built from 14 residues. Germline lookup yields CDR1 SGHVS and CDR2 FQNEAQ. In DNA, the CDR3 is TGTGCCAGCAGCTTAGCCACAGGGCAAGAGACCCAGTACTTC. It specifies CASSLATGQETQYF.

This chain joins TRBV5-1 and TRBJ2-5; 12 bases map to TRBD1. J lost 5 bases, V lost 3 bases, and 11 bases had no gene match. Per the germline V gene, CDR1 is SGHRS and CDR2 is YFSETQ. This CDR3 has 17 amino acids. CDR3 protein: CASSWGTGGAWEETQYF. CDR3 DNA sequence: TGCGCCAGCAGCTGGGGGACAGGGGGCGCCTGGGAGGAGACCCAGTACTTC. Using reference TRBV5-1 and TRBJ2-5 for the parts outside the CDR3, the full variable domain is KAGVTQTPRYLIKTRGQQVTLSCSPISGHRSVSWYQQTPGQGLQFLFEYFSETQRNKGNFPGRFSGRQFSNSRSEMNVSTLELGDSALYLCASSWGTGGAWEETQYFGPGTRLLVL.

The J gene is TRBJ2-2, the V gene TRBV11-3, with D tentatively TRBD1 (6 bases). The V end lost 5 bases, the J end lost 6 bases, and 13 bases lay between the germline ends. This CDR3 comprises 14 residues. Germline lookup yields CDR1 SGHNT and CDR2 YENEEA. The CDR3 spells CASSPGQHAGELFF. CDR3 sequence (DNA): TGTGCCAGCAGCCCCGGACAGCACGCCGGGGAGCTGTTTTTT. Looking up the rest from reference TRBV11-3 and TRBJ2-2 gives the full variable domain: EAGVVQSPRYKIIEKKQPVAFWCNPISGHNTLYWYLQNLGQGPELLIRYENEEAVDDSQLPKDRFSAERLKGVDSTLKIQPAELGDSAVYLCASSPGQHAGELFFGEGSRLTVL.

The table lists this clone with a few counts. The chain joins TRBV10-3 to TRBJ2-5; D may be TRBD1 (7 bases). This CDR3 spans 15 amino acids. With 10 bases removed from V and 4 bases from J, the gap between germline ends came to 22 bases. The germline V gene has CDR1 ENHRY and CDR2 SYGVKD. The CDR3 nucleotides read TGTGCCACCGGGGAGGCAGGGGGAAACGGAGAGACCCAGTACTTC. Translated: CATGEAGGNGETQYF.